Below, 30 T cell receptor beta chains from the same sample are listed, as sequenced in a study of blood T cell repertoires in COVID-19 (TCRdb year 2020). To prepare the library, the immunoSEQ multiplex PCR assay was applied. The source is immuneACCESS, and TCRdb retained only in-frame sequences with V and J called. Part of the clones is not carried over; for the studies checked, unresolved V genes explain less than half of this, and the remainder is unexplained. Within this sample are fewer than 350,000 clones, with about nine tenths of them counted one time only. 5% to 5.5% of the sample comes from the top ten. Sample: PBMCs or T cells enriched from blood (not recorded which). These receptors all stem from a man between 60 and 70 years old who had recovered from COVID-19.

This clone came up a few times. J is TRBJ2-7 and V is TRBV27; TRBD2 agrees at 7 bases. V shed 5 bases and J 3 bases; nucleotides not matched to a gene: 4. Germline CDR1 is MNHEY and CDR2 is SMNVEV (reference sequence). This CDR3 has 13 amino acids. The CDR3 here is CASSPGGIYEQYF. DNA for the CDR3: TGTGCCAGCAGTCCCGGGGGGATCTACGAGCAGTACTTC.

V gene TRBV5-6 combines with J gene TRBJ2-3; D is perhaps TRBD2 (5 bases). Trimming cost V 4 bases and J 5 bases, with 14 bases left between them. Germline values: CDR1 SGHDT, CDR2 YYEEEE. The CDR3 loop spans 14 amino acids. The DNA for the CDR3 is TGTGCCAGCAGCGAGGGCCTGACCGAAGATACGCAGTATTTT. This translates into CASSEGLTEDTQYF.

CDR3 in DNA: TGTGCCAGCATCGGGGACAGGGGGCGTTTGGGAGATACGCAGTATTTT. Translating gives CASIGDRGRLGDTQYF. The chain is built from TRBV2 and TRBJ2-3; 12 bases line up with TRBD1. Germline-derived CDR1 and CDR2 are SNHLY and FYNNEI. There are 16 residues in the CDR3. V shed 7 bases, J shed 5 bases, and the junction held 10 bases outside the gene matches.

The chain recombines TRBV6-6 with TRBJ1-3; D is perhaps TRBD1 (5 bases). Trimming left V 8 bases short and J 0 bases short, with 17 bases between. This CDR3 has 16 residues. Germline V gene data show CDR1 as MNHNY and CDR2 as SVGAGI (reference sequence). CDR3 nucleotide sequence: TGTGCCAGCTATCTGGGGCGGCGATACTCTGGAAACACCATATATTTT. This encodes CASYLGRRYSGNTIYF.

This chain links TRBV10-1 with TRBJ2-1; 10 bases map to TRBD2. V was clipped by 7 bases and J by 5 bases; unmatched bases: 11. This CDR3 comprises 16 residues. Germline V gene sequence: CDR1 WNHNN, CDR2 SYGVQD (reference sequence). The CDR3 region is CASTLRTSGIHNEQFF. CDR3 DNA: TGCGCCAGCACCCTAAGGACTAGCGGAATACACAATGAGCAGTTCTTC.

The rearrangement links TRBV5-1 to TRBJ2-6, with 8 bases lining up with TRBD1. The CDR3 sequence is 18 residues long. The V gene's germline CDR1 is SGHRS and CDR2 YFSETQ. Losses at the gene ends were 1 base for V and 0 bases for J; bases not matched to a gene: 6. The CDR3 sequence: CASSLSWTGSSGANVLTF. The CDR3 nucleotides are TGCGCCAGCAGCTTGAGTTGGACAGGGAGCTCTGGGGCCAACGTCCTGACTTTC. Variable domain in full (rest from reference TRBV5-1 and TRBJ2-6): KAGVTQTPRYLIKTRGQQVTLSCSPISGHRSVSWYQQTPGQGLQFLFEYFSETQRNKGNFPGRFSGRQFSNSRSEMNVSTLELGDSALYLCASSLSWTGSSGANVLTFGAGSRLTVL.

V usage is TRBV6-6 and J usage is TRBJ1-5; 8 bases map to TRBD1. V lost 5 bases, J lost 0 bases, and 12 bases stayed unmatched. Germline lookup yields CDR1 MNHNY and CDR2 SVGAGI (reference sequence). This CDR3 region has 18 residues. CDR3 region: CASSHPWTGLASNQPQHF. The CDR3 coding sequence is TGTGCCAGCAGTCACCCTTGGACAGGGCTCGCTAGCAATCAGCCCCAGCATTTT.

J is TRBJ2-3 and V is TRBV4-3; D is possibly TRBD2 (7 bases). Looked up from germline, CDR1 is LGHNA and CDR2 is YSLEER. Trimming left V 3 bases short and J 0 bases short, with 10 bases between. This CDR3 comprises 15 residues. CDR3 sequence reads: CASSQGGASTDTQYF. The CDR3, as DNA: TGCGCCAGCAGCCAGGGGGGGGCTAGCACAGATACGCAGTATTTT.

The V call is TRBV15, the J call TRBJ2-4; TRBD2 aligns across 7 bases. The CDR3 totals 13 residues. Trimming cost V 8 bases and J 7 bases; bases outside gene matches: 8. CDR1 and CDR2 from the germline V gene are LNHNV and YYDKDF (reference sequence). CDR3 DNA sequence: TGTGCCACCCCGTTGGGGCGGGAGAACATTCAGTACTTC. It yields the protein CATPLGRENIQYF.

The chain joins TRBV19 to TRBJ2-7, with TRBD2 matching over 10 bases. The V gene's germline CDR1 is LNHDA and CDR2 SQIVND (reference sequence). V dropped 6 bases and J dropped 3; count of bases not matched to a gene: 8. The CDR3 covers 15 residues. The CDR3 is CASRDAGTSDYEQYF. CDR3 DNA sequence: TGTGCCAGTAGAGACGCCGGGACTAGCGACTACGAGCAGTACTTC.

J is TRBJ1-1 and V is TRBV29-1, with 10 positions matching TRBD1. Per germline, CDR1 SQVTM and CDR2 ANQGSEA. V trimming: 8 bases; J trimming: 3 bases; junction bases outside the gene matches: 12. The CDR3 runs to 15 residues. CDR3 sequence (DNA): TGCAGCAGCTCCTGGACAGGGGGAGGTGACACTGAAGCTTTCTTT. Its protein product is CSSSWTGGGDTEAFF.

The V gene is TRBV7-9, the J gene TRBJ1-6, with TRBD1 identical over 9 bases. Germline V gene data show CDR1 as SEHNR and CDR2 as FQNEAQ (reference sequence). There are 15 residues in the CDR3. The J segment lost 9 bases and the V segment lost 7 bases, leaving 10 bases of the junction unmatched. Here the CDR3 DNA reads TGTGCCAGCACCAATGACGGGACAGGGAGTTCACCCCTCCACTTT. Encoded protein: CASTNDGTGSSPLHF.

The CDR3: CASSQYSGGLQPQHF. The CDR3 coding sequence is TGCGCCAGCAGCCAATACTCAGGGGGCCTTCAGCCCCAGCATTTT. The chain uses TRBV4-1 and TRBJ1-5, with 8 bases that match TRBD1. Germline V gene data show CDR1 as MGHRA and CDR2 as YSYEKL. Trimming at V came to 2 bases and at J to 6 bases, leaving 6 bases not matched to a gene. CDR3 length: 15 residues.

The chain links TRBV21-1 to TRBJ2-3; the table's D gene call, TRBD1, was not cross checked with the DNA. TRBV21-1 is deemed a pseudogene. The CDR3 runs to 18 residues. CDR3 coding DNA: TGTGCCAGCAGCAAAGCGGAGAGTAGAAGGACAGGGAAAGATACGCAGTATTTT. Translated, it gives CASSKAESRRTGKDTQYF.

This sequence joins TRBV5-6 and TRBJ2-1; 8 bases fit TRBD2. CDR1 is SGHDT, CDR2 YYEEEE, per germline. The CDR3 consists of 15 residues. Germline trimming cut 4 bases from V and 2 bases from J; bases unmatched to any gene: 5. In DNA form, the CDR3 reads TGTGCCAGCAGCCAACTAGCGGCACCCTACAATGAGCAGTTCTTC. This codes for CASSQLAAPYNEQFF.

This clone was seen a few times. The rearrangement links TRBV12-3 or TRBV12-4 to TRBJ2-5; D unresolved. V dropped 6 bases and J dropped 3 bases, with 5 bases sitting between them. The CDR3 extends over 11 amino acids. CDR3 sequence reads: CASRAEETQYF. The DNA of the CDR3 is TGTGCCAGCAGGGCGGAAGAGACCCAGTACTTC.

The chain links TRBV5-1 to TRBJ2-3; TRBD2 matches at 8 bases. This CDR3 has 17 amino acids. J gave up 2 bases and V 0 bases, and 8 bases lay outside the gene matches. The germline CDR1 and CDR2 sequences are SGHRS and YFSETQ. The CDR3 region is CASSLGAGGPATDTQYF. CDR3 bases: TGCGCCAGCAGCTTGGGGGCGGGGGGCCCCGCCACAGATACGCAGTATTTT.

The rearrangement links TRBV2 to TRBJ2-5, with D possibly TRBD2 on 5 matching bases. The CDR3 sequence is 11 residues long. Deletions cut 2 bases from V and 10 bases from J, with 8 bases between. Germline values: CDR1 SNHLY, CDR2 FYNNEI. In DNA, the CDR3 is TGTGCCAGCAGTGAAAGTGGAGGCCAGTACTTC. Encoded protein: CASSESGGQYF.

The chain carries TRBV9 and TRBJ2-5; 7 nucleotides agree with TRBD1. The CDR3 runs 16 residues. The junction had 13 bases not matched to a gene; V was cut back by 3 bases and J by 5 bases. Germline V gene sequence: CDR1 SGDLS, CDR2 YYNGEE. CDR3 bases: TGTGCCAGCAGCGCCGGGACAGCACGAGGGGAGGAGACCCAGTACTTC. This codes for CASSAGTARGEETQYF.

The chain couples TRBV7-2 to TRBJ2-7, with D unresolved. Per the germline V gene, CDR1 is SGHTA and CDR2 is FQGNSA. V was clipped by 5 bases and J by 5 bases, with 19 bases between them. CDR3 length equals 15 residues. The CDR3 DNA reads TGTGCCAGCAGCCTATCTCTAACGTTCGAAAACGAGCAGTACTTC. Encoded protein: CASSLSLTFENEQYF. The whole variable domain, remainder taken from reference TRBV7-2 and TRBJ2-7, is GAGVSQSPSNKVTEKGKDVELRCDPISGHTALYWYRQSLGQGLEFLIYFQGNSAPDKSGLPSDRFSAERTGGSVSTLTIQRTQQEDSAVYLCASSLSLTFENEQYFGPGTRLTVT.

The DNA of the CDR3 is TGTGCCAGCAGCTTAGGGACACGTACTAATTCACCCCTCCACTTT. Its translation: CASSLGTRTNSPLHF. The chain has TRBV7-2 and TRBJ1-6; perhaps TRBD1 as D (5 bases). The CDR3 is 15 amino acids. Germline CDR1 is SGHTA and CDR2 is FQGNSA. The V and J ends lost 1 base and 6 bases respectively, with 10 bases between them.

J is TRBJ1-1 and V is TRBV28; the match to TRBD1 covers 7 bases. The CDR3 runs 13 residues. The J segment lost 2 bases and the V segment lost 8 bases, leaving 5 bases of the junction unmatched. Germline V gene data show CDR1 as MDHEN and CDR2 as SYDVKM. DNA of the CDR3: TGTGCCAGCCACCAGGGGGTCAACACTGAAGCTTTCTTT. As protein: CASHQGVNTEAFF.

This chain joins TRBV6-5 and TRBJ2-7; D call uncertain. This CDR3 spans 13 amino acids. The germline V gene has CDR1 MNHEY and CDR2 SVGAGI. V lost 2 bases and J lost 1, with 6 bases in between. Written as DNA, the CDR3 is TGTGCCAGCAGTTACGACAATTCCTACGAGCAGTACTTC. Translation: CASSYDNSYEQYF.

This clone was seen just once. This rearrangement joins TRBV30 to TRBJ1-1; D not certain. Germline CDR1 reads GTSNPN; CDR2 reads SVGIG (reference sequence). This CDR3 comprises 16 residues. V lost 0 bases, J lost 1 base, and 15 bases lay in between. DNA for the CDR3: TGTGCCTGGAGTGTACGGTGGCGACAAAAGAACACTGAAGCTTTCTTT. Translation: CAWSVRWRQKNTEAFF.

The chain employs TRBV19 and TRBJ1-2, with D perhaps TRBD1 (5 bases). The germline CDR1 and CDR2 sequences are LNHDA and SQIVND (reference sequence). Trimming left V 7 bases short and J 0 bases short, with 15 bases between. The CDR3 loop spans 15 amino acids. CDR3 nucleotide sequence: TGTGCCAGTAAACGTCGGGGGGAAGCTAACTATGGCTACACCTTC. This translates into CASKRRGEANYGYTF. Combining the CDR3 with reference TRBV19 and TRBJ1-2 gives the whole variable domain DGGITQSPKYLFRKEGQNVTLSCEQNLNHDAMYWYRQDPGQGLRLIYYSQIVNDFQKGDIAEGYSVSREKKESFPLTVTSAQKNPTAFYLCASKRRGEANYGYTFGSGTRLTVV.

V is TRBV10-1 and J is TRBJ2-2; 9 nucleotides agree with TRBD1. This CDR3 has 14 amino acids. J lost 5 bases, V lost 6 bases, and 4 bases had no gene match. From germline, CDR1 is WNHNN and CDR2 SYGVQD (reference sequence). The CDR3 is CASRGDRATGELFF. The CDR3 DNA is TGCGCCAGCAGGGGGGACAGGGCGACCGGGGAGCTGTTTTTT.

A single count supports this clone. The rearrangement links TRBV11-1 to TRBJ2-1; 9 bases fit TRBD2. With 2 bases clipped from V and 3 bases from J, the junction kept 2 bases outside the gene matches. Germline V gene sequence: CDR1 SGHAT, CDR2 FQDESV (reference sequence). The CDR3 consists of 15 residues. Here the CDR3 reads CASSLLAGNYNEQFF. CDR3 nucleotide sequence: TGTGCCAGCAGCTTACTAGCGGGAAACTACAATGAGCAGTTCTTC.

The gene calls are TRBV4-3 and TRBJ1-1; possibly TRBD1 for D (5 bases). Germline V lookup: CDR1 LGHNA, CDR2 YSLEER. The V gene lost 4 bases and the J gene lost 5 bases, with 14 bases spanning the gap. This CDR3 has 14 residues. CDR3 amino acids: CASSRIDSGTEAFF. CDR3 coding DNA: TGCGCCAGCAGCCGAATCGACAGTGGAACTGAAGCTTTCTTT.

The V gene is TRBV11-2, the J gene TRBJ2-5; TRBD2 agrees at 8 bases. Germline lookup yields CDR1 SGHAT and CDR2 FQNNGV. With V trimmed by 2 bases and J by 3 bases, 5 bases remained unmatched. CDR3 length: 15 amino acids. In DNA form, the CDR3 reads TGTGCCAGCAGCTTACATCCCGGGAGGGAAGAGACCCAGTACTTC. This gives the protein CASSLHPGREETQYF. Based on the CDR3 plus reference TRBV11-2 and TRBJ2-5, the full variable domain is EAGVAQSPRYKIIEKRQSVAFWCNPISGHATLYWYQQILGQGPKLLIQFQNNGVVDDSQLPKDRFSAERLKGVDSTLKIQPAKLEDSAVYLCASSLHPGREETQYFGPGTRLLVL.

The chain recombines TRBV2 with TRBJ2-3; TRBD2 matches at 7 bases. Germline assignment: CDR1 SNHLY and CDR2 FYNNEI. V shed 4 bases, J shed 1 base, and the junction held 8 bases outside the gene matches. The CDR3 length is 16 residues. CDR3 bases: TGTGCCAGCAGTGTCTCTAGGGGAGGGGGCACAGATACGCAGTATTTT. It is translated as CASSVSRGGGTDTQYF.